A selection of T cell receptor beta chains follows, all from one sample in a study of control samples from healthy donors and cancer patients. TCRdb's table, derived via immunoSEQ multiplex PCR, lists solely in-frame clones and lacks some. The sample carries 70,000 or so clones, 90% to 95% recorded once. The specimen sequenced was blood. These receptors were obtained from a woman aged 40 to 55 in good health. CDR3s leave out the opening cysteine and the closing phenylalanine or tryptophan.

j_call v_call cdr3_aa
TRBJ2-7 TRBV6-2/TRBV6-3 ASSYSPPPLYEQY
TRBJ1-1 TRBV11-3 ASSFSNRDRGIVDTEAF
TRBJ2-1 TRBV7-9 ANISPLEGYNEQF
TRBJ2-1 TRBV2 ASIRTSDVNEQF
TRBJ1-1 TRBV18 ASSPFDVGNTEAF
TRBJ2-7 TRBV2 ASSESGGYEQY
TRBJ2-7 TRBV7-9 ASSSMGQPAYEQY
TRBJ2-1 TRBV10-3 AISAGLAGVDEQF
TRBJ2-1 TRBV9 ASQGGSGEQF
TRBJ2-6 TRBV7-2 ASSFYGANVLT
TRBJ1-3 TRBV27 ASSPRTDGNTIY
TRBJ1-2 TRBV3-1/TRBV3-2 ASSQDRAAGYT
TRBJ2-5 TRBV11-1 ASSLAPLGQETQY
TRBJ2-1 TRBV7-7 ASSLGPSGNEQF
TRBJ2-7 TRBV18 ASSPPGGSYEQY
TRBJ2-3 TRBV6-4 ASSDSGRDTQY
TRBJ2-7 TRBV10-3 AISDQQGTYEQY
TRBJ2-1 TRBV11-2 ASSLGPSGRVNEQF
TRBJ2-7 TRBV30 AWSPQTAYEQY
TRBJ1-4 TRBV21-1 ASSPSGEGHLEKLF
TRBJ1-2 TRBV4-1 ASSQGPGASSYGYT
TRBJ2-7 TRBV14 ASSQWGREQY
TRBJ2-5 TRBV7-9 ASSPILGPQETQY
TRBJ2-5 TRBV3-1/TRBV3-2 ASSQEGEETQY
TRBJ2-7 TRBV4-1 ASSQEAGGIDEQY
TRBJ2-2 TRBV10-3 ATQGTSRSGELF